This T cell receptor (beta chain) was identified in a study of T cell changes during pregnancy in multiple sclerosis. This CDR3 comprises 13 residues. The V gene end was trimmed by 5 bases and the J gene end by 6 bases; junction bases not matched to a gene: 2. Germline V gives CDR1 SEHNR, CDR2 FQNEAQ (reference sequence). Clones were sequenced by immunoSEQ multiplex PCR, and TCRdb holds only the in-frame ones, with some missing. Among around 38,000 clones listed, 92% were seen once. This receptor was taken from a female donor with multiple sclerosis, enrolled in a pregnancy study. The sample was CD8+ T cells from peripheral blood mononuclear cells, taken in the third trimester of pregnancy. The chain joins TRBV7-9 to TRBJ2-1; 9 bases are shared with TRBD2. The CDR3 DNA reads TGTGCCAGCAGCCAGACTAGCGGCAATGAGCAGTTCTTC. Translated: CASSQTSGNEQFF.